This TCR beta chain was observed in a study of cytomegalovirus exposure and HLA in healthy donors. Study observations and caveats: Specificity of a few CMV-associated chains for CMV antigens was verified in vitro. Rarity marked most TCR sequences, yet some public TCRs occurred in many donors. The finding came from a later analysis; first-cohort TCR clusters tended to co-occur in the approximately 120 validation repertoires.

Comment on this clone: Its antigen is not known.

The donors were members of the validation cohort, which comprised 120 subjects and was separate from the first cohort of several hundred subjects. The CDR3 is made up of 18 amino acids. The germline V gene has CDR1 MGHRA and CDR2 YSYEKL. V lost 8 bases, J lost 5 bases, and 12 bases stayed unmatched. TCRdb's copy holds only in-frame clones and misses some; the assay was immunoSEQ multiplex PCR. The sample lists roughly 260,000 clones, nearly 90% seen once, with under 0.4% in the top ten. Sequencing was performed on PBMCs. This sequence joins TRBV4-1 and TRBJ2-2; 15 bases are shared with TRBD2. The receptor's source is a woman aged 18-29 years in good health and CMV-seronegative. Here the CDR3 reads CASETGLAGGPGTGELFF. The CDR3 DNA follows: TGCGCCAGCGAGACTGGACTAGCGGGGGGGCCCGGGACCGGGGAGCTGTTTTTT.